This T cell receptor (beta chain) comes out of a study of CD8 T cells in ankylosing spondylitis. The sample holds a few counts of this clonotype. Its matching antigen is unknown. Quantitative 5'-RACE with molecular barcodes was used to make the TCR beta libraries. TCRdb recomputed calls from the 5' RACE reads with MiXCR, one row per CDR3 protein. The repertoire holds 150,000 to 200,000 distinct CDR3 sequences, with roughly 13% as singletons. The CDR3 contains 15 residues. Germline assignment: CDR1 MNHEY and CDR2 SVGEGT. Trimming cost V 0 bases and J 6 bases, with 14 bases left between them. Study outcomes and limitations: As reported, disease-linked clones showed significant enrichment in matched ankylosing spondylitis synovial fluid. Characteristic of ankylosing spondylitis blood, it appeared, was a TCR beta motif comprising roughly eight highly homologous variants. Some of these motif variants have turned up before, in reports on reactive arthritis synovial fluid and blood.

The TCR originated in a female donor with ankylosing spondylitis or in good health (not recorded which). The chain has TRBV6-2 or TRBV6-3 and TRBJ1-1, with a possible D match to TRBD1 (6 bases). Sequencing used blood, either unsorted or a sorted T cell fraction (not recorded which). This CDR3 reads CASSYSNRERAEAFF. For the CDR3, the DNA is TGTGCCAGCAGTTACTCGAACAGGGAAAGGGCTGAAGCTTTCTTT.